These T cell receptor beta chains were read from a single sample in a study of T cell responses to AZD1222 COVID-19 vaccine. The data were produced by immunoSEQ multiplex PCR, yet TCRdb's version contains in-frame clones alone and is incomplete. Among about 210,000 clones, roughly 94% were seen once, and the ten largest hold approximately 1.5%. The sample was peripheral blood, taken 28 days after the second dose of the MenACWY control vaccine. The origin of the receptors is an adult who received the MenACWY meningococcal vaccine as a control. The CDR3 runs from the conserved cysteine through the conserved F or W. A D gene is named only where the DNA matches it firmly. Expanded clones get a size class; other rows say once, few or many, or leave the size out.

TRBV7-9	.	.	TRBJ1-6	CASSQTWRNSPLHF	TGTGCCAGCAGCCAGACATGGCGGAATTCACCCCTCCACTTT
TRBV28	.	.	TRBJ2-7	CASRPPGTENSYEQYF	TGTGCCAGCAGACCCCCCGGGACCGAGAACTCCTACGAGCAGTACTTC
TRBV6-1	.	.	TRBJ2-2	CASSEVTGELFF	TGTGCCAGCAGTGAAGTCACCGGGGAGCTGTTTTTT
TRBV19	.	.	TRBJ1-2	CASSIDLPREEYGYTF	TGTGCCAGTAGTATAGATCTACCGAGAGAGGAGTATGGCTACACCTTC
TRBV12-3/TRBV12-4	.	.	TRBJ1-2	CASSLRWGGYTF	TGTGCCAGCAGTTTAAGGTGGGGAGGCTACACCTTC
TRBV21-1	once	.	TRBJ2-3	CASSKPNTWEAQYF	TGTGCCAGCAGCAAACCCAATACATGGGAGGCGCAGTATTTT
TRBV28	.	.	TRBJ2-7	CASSFGRNPYEQYF	TGTGCCAGCAGTTTCGGCAGGAATCCCTACGAGCAGTACTTC
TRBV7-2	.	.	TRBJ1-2	CASSLDGGLRGYTF	TGTGCCAGCAGCTTAGATGGCGGACTCCGTGGCTACACCTTC
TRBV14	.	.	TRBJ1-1	CASSQEAGIMNTEAFF	TGTGCCAGCAGCCAAGAGGCAGGAATTATGAACACTGAAGCTTTCTTT
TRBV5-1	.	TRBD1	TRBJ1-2	CASSPGQGARYGYTF	TGCGCCAGCAGCCCAGGACAGGGGGCGCGGTATGGCTACACCTTC
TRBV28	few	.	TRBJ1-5	CASSLGGSNQPQHF	TGTGCCAGCAGCTTAGGGGGAAGCAATCAGCCCCAGCATTTT
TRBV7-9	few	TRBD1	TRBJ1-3	CASSQGQGLGGNTIYF	TGTGCCAGCAGCCAGGGACAGGGATTAGGTGGAAACACCATATATTTT
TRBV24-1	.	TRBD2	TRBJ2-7	CATSDATTSGGLYEQYF	TGTGCCACCAGTGACGCAACGACTAGCGGGGGGCTATACGAGCAGTACTTC
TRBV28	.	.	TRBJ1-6	CASSPDRNSPLHF	TGTGCCAGCAGTCCGGACCGAAATTCACCCCTCCACTTT
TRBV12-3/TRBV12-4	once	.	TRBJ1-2	CASSGPLYGYTF	TGTGCCAGCAGCGGGCCTCTTTATGGCTACACCTTC
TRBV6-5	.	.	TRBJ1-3	CASSYSDSSGNTIYF	TGTGCCAGCAGTTACTCGGACAGTTCTGGAAACACCATATATTTT
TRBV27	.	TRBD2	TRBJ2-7	CASSPMSASGRVYEQYF	TGTGCCAGCAGTCCCATGTCAGCTAGCGGGAGGGTTTACGAGCAGTACTTC
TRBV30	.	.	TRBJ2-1	CAWSGVGGDEQFF	TGTGCCTGGAGTGGGGTGGGCGGTGATGAGCAGTTCTTC
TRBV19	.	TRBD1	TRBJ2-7	CASSQGTGPFSYEQYF	TGTGCCAGTAGCCAAGGGACAGGTCCATTTTCTTACGAGCAGTACTTC
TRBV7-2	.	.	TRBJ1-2	CASSLGPGDYGYTF	TGTGCCAGCAGCTTAGGTCCAGGGGACTATGGCTACACCTTC